This T cell receptor beta chain was profiled in a study of vaccination and CD4 T cells after COVID-19. Treatment denoted: roughly ten-day PBMC culture with coronavirus spike peptide pools or control peptides (ViraFEST assay). Before TCRs were sequenced, ViraFEST expanded antigen-specific T cells with peptide pools. An Oncomine TCR Beta short-read assay was used to sequence the DNA from cultured CD4+ T cells. Someone extracted genomic DNA from cultured CD4+ T cells. In TCRdb, the PCR reads were re-called with MiXCR into one record per CDR3 protein. Among about 12,000 distinct CDR3 sequences listed, about 74% were seen once. The germline CDR1 and CDR2 sequences are SGHRS and YFSETQ. This CDR3 spans 17 amino acids. The ends lost 2 bases at V and 5 bases at J; junction bases unmatched: 7. About this clonotype: As yet, its antigen is unknown.

Material: CD4+ T cells from blood, cultured in vitro. The TCR originated in a human donor who had recovered from COVID-19. The chain carries TRBV5-1 and TRBJ2-2; TRBD1 matches at 12 bases. DNA for the CDR3: TGCGCCAGCAGCTTCCAGCCGGGACAGGGGGCAACCGGGGAGCTGTTTTTT. The encoded protein is CASSFQPGQGATGELFF.